The 15 T cell receptor beta chains below all came from one sample that was sequenced in a study of blood T cell repertoires in COVID-19. TCRdb's copy holds only in-frame clones and misses some; the assay was immunoSEQ multiplex PCR. Of 100,000 or so clones in the sample, 85% to 90% were seen once. Input material: peripheral blood. These receptors were collected from a woman aged 80 or over with acute or convalescent COVID-19.

The chain combines TRBV19 with TRBJ1-6; a weak D match, TRBD1 (6 bases). The length of the CDR3 is 17 residues. Germline CDR1 is LNHDA and CDR2 is SQIVND (reference sequence). Between the trimmed V and J ends, which lost 2 bases and 5 bases, there was a span of 16 bases. As DNA, the CDR3 is TGTGCCAGTAGTATAACTCCTAGGACAGCTAATAATTCACCCCTCCACTTT. Its protein product is CASSITPRTANNSPLHF.

This chain links TRBV11-2 with TRBJ2-7; tentative D call: TRBD1 (6 bases). CDR3 size: 13 residues. V lost 8 bases and J 9 bases, leaving 20 bases between the germline ends. Germline V gene data show CDR1 as SGHAT and CDR2 as FQNNGV. The CDR3 protein is CASFSRMTGRQYF. The CDR3 nucleotides are TGTGCCAGCTTCTCTCGTATGACAGGACGGCAGTACTTC.

V and J are TRBV14 and TRBJ1-1, with TRBD1 matching over 9 bases. CDR1 and CDR2 from the germline V gene are SGHDN and FVKESK. Trimming removed 8 bases from V and 5 bases from J; junction bases left unmatched: 6. This CDR3 contains 13 residues. The CDR3 nucleotides read TGTGCCAGCCACAGGGGGCTCTTGACTGAAGCTTTCTTT. This translates into CASHRGLLTEAFF.

V usage is TRBV7-6 and J usage is TRBJ2-5; TRBD1 matches at 7 bases. Trimming cost V 4 bases and J 5 bases; bases outside gene matches: 13. This CDR3 region has 16 residues. Per the germline V gene, CDR1 is SGHVS and CDR2 is FNYEAQ. The CDR3 protein is CASSSRQGRVGETQYF. The CDR3 bases are TGTGCCAGCAGCTCACGACAGGGTCGGGTGGGGGAGACCCAGTACTTC.

The chain recombines TRBV27 with TRBJ2-5, with D possibly matching TRBD2 (5 bases). V was pared by 2 bases and J by 5 bases, with 12 bases between. Germline V lookup: CDR1 MNHEY, CDR2 SMNVEV (reference sequence). This CDR3 spans 14 amino acids. The CDR3 nucleotides are TGTGCCAGCAGTTTAGTGGAAAAGCGGGAGACCCAGTACTTC. Amino acid sequence: CASSLVEKRETQYF.

This sequence joins TRBV5-1 and TRBJ2-7, with 10 bases lining up with TRBD1. The CDR3 spans 13 residues. Unmatched junction bases numbered 7, after V lost 6 bases and J lost 7 bases. Per the germline V gene, CDR1 is SGHRS and CDR2 is YFSETQ. The CDR3 region has the DNA TGCGCCAGCAATTCGGGACAGGGGAGAGAGCAGTACTTC. The encoded protein is CASNSGQGREQYF.

The chain is built from TRBV12-5 and TRBJ2-5; 11 bases agree with TRBD2. V was clipped by 5 bases and J by 1 base; unmatched bases: 6. The CDR3 contains 16 residues. In germline, CDR1 is LGHNT, CDR2 FRNRAP. DNA for the CDR3: TGTGCTAGTGGTCCAGGACTAGCGGGCGCCCAAGAGACCCAGTACTTC. Translation: CASGPGLAGAQETQYF.

V is TRBV5-6 and J is TRBJ2-7; 9 bases fit TRBD1. The germline gives CDR1 SGHDT, CDR2 YYEEEE. The ends lost 6 bases at V and 7 bases at J; junction bases unmatched: 8. CDR3 length: 13 amino acids. CDR3 protein: CASTGTGLREQYF. Here the CDR3 DNA reads TGTGCCAGCACCGGGACAGGGTTGAGGGAGCAGTACTTC.

The J gene is TRBJ2-2, the V gene TRBV15; D possibly corresponds to TRBD2 (5 bases). V was shortened by 7 bases and J by 6 bases, with 12 bases between the two germline ends. CDR1 and CDR2 (germline): LNHNV, YYDKDF (reference sequence). There are 13 residues in the CDR3. For the CDR3, the DNA is TGTGCCACCAAGCTCGAGAGGGCCGGGGAGCTGTTTTTT. Its translation is CATKLERAGELFF.

In this sample, this clone turned up once. This chain uses TRBV6-4 with TRBJ2-5, with 8 bases identical to TRBD2. CDR1 MRHNA and CDR2 SNTAGT come from the germline V gene. CDR3 length: 17 amino acids. V lost 2 bases to trimming and J lost 4 bases; unmatched junction nucleotides: 12. Here the CDR3 reads CASSDGLAGLPPETQYF. The CDR3 region has the DNA TGTGCCAGCAGTGACGGACTAGCAGGGCTTCCTCCAGAGACCCAGTACTTC.

V usage is TRBV5-8 and J usage is TRBJ2-5; D gene ambiguous. Per germline, CDR1 SGHTS and CDR2 YDEGEE. Trimming took 3 bases from V and 6 from J, leaving 3 bases between them. The CDR3 is 10 amino acids. In DNA form, the CDR3 reads TGTGCCAGCAGCTCTAAGACCCAGTACTTC. Amino acid sequence: CASSSKTQYF. Full variable domain (missing parts from reference TRBV5-8 and TRBJ2-5): EAGVTQSPTHLIKTRGQQATLRCSPISGHTSVYWYQQALGLGLQFLLWYDEGEERNRGNFPPRFSGRQFPNYSSELNVNALELEDSALYLCASSSKTQYFGPGTRLLVL.

The chain links TRBV14 to TRBJ2-7; 11 nucleotides match TRBD1. Germline V gene lookup returns CDR1 SGHDN and CDR2 FVKESK. CDR3 length equals 16 residues. The J segment lost 3 bases and the V segment lost 4 bases, leaving 8 bases of the junction unmatched. The DNA for the CDR3 is TGTGCCAGCAGCCCCCGCCCGGGACAGGGGGGCTACGAGCAGTACTTC. Translating gives CASSPRPGQGGYEQYF.

The rearrangement links TRBV30 to TRBJ1-3; D gene unclear. Germline-derived CDR1 and CDR2 are GTSNPN and SVGIG (reference sequence). The V gene lost 0 bases and the J gene lost 4 bases, with 13 bases spanning the gap. This CDR3 is built from 15 residues. CDR3 nucleotide sequence: TGTGCCTGGAGTGTAGCGGACCGAGTCGGAAACACCATATATTTT. Its protein is CAWSVADRVGNTIYF. Complete variable domain (other parts from reference TRBV30 and TRBJ1-3): SQTIHQWPATLVQPVGSPLSLECTVEGTSNPNLYWYRQAAGRGLQLLFYSVGIGQISSEVPQNLSASRPQDRQFILSSKKLLLSDSGFYLCAWSVADRVGNTIYFGEGSWLTVV.

This chain uses TRBV4-2 with TRBJ2-3; weak D call: TRBD2 (6 bases). The V gene lost 0 bases and the J gene lost 1 base, with 11 bases spanning the gap. The CDR3 sequence is 16 residues long. CDR1 is LGHNA and CDR2 is YNFKEQ in the germline V gene. CDR3 sequence: CASSQEAGLRTDTQYF. The CDR3 DNA sequence: TGTGCCAGCAGCCAAGAGGCGGGGTTACGCACAGATACGCAGTATTTT.

The genes are TRBV19 and TRBJ2-5; 9 nucleotides line up with TRBD2. Germline CDR1 and CDR2: LNHDA and SQIVND (reference sequence). The CDR3 loop spans 15 amino acids. Losses at the gene ends were 3 bases for V and 5 bases for J; bases not matched to a gene: 7. CDR3 coding DNA: TGTGCCAGTAGTATCTGGGCGGGGGGGCAGGAGACCCAGTACTTC. Amino acids: CASSIWAGGQETQYF.